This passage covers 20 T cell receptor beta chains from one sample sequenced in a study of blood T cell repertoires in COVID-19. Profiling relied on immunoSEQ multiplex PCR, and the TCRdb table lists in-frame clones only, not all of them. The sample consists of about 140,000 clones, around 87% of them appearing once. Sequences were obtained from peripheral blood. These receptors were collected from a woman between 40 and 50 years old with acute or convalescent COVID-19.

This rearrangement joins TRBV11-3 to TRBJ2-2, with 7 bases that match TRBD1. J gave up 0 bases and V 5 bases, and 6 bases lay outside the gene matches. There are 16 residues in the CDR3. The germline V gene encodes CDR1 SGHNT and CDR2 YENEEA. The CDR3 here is CASSLGQLANTGELFF. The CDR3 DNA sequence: TGTGCCAGCAGCCTGGGACAGTTAGCGAACACCGGGGAGCTGTTTTTT.

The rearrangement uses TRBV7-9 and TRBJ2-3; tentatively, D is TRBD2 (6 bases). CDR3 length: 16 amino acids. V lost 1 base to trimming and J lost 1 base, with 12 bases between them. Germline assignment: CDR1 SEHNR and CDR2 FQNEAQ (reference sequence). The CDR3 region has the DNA TGTGCCAGCAGCTTAGATCCAGCGGGTCGCACAGATACGCAGTATTTT. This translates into CASSLDPAGRTDTQYF.

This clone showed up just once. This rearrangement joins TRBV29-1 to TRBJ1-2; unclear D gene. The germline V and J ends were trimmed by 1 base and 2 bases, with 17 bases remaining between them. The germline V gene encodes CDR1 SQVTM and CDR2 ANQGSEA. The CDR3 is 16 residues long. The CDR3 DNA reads TGCAGCGTTGAAGCAACTTCGGGAGTTCGGAACTATGGCTACACCTTC. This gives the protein CSVEATSGVRNYGYTF.

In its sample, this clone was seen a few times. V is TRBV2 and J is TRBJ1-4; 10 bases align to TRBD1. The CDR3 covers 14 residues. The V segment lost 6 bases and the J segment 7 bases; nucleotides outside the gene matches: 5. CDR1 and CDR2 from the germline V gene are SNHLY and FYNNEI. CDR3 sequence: CASSGDRGSEKLFF. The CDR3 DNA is TGTGCCAGCAGCGGGGACAGGGGCAGTGAAAAACTGTTTTTT. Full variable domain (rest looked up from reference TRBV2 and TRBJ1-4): EPEVTQTPSHQVTQMGQEVILRCVPISNHLYFYWYRQILGQKVEFLVSFYNNEISEKSEIFDDQFSVERPDGSNFTLKIRSTKLEDSAMYFCASSGDRGSEKLFFGSGTQLSVL.

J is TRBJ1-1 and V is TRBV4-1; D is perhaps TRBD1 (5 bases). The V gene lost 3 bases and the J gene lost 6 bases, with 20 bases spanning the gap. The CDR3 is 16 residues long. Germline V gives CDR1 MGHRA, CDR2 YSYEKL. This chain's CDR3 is CASSQEVGVIFPEAFF. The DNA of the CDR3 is TGCGCCAGCAGCCAGGAAGTAGGGGTAATTTTCCCTGAAGCTTTCTTT.

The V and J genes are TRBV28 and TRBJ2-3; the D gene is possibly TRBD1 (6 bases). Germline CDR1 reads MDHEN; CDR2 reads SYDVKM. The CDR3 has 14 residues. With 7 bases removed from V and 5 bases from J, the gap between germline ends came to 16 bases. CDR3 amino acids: CASTPQGGRDTQYF. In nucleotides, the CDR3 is TGTGCCAGCACCCCCCAAGGGGGAAGAGATACGCAGTATTTT.

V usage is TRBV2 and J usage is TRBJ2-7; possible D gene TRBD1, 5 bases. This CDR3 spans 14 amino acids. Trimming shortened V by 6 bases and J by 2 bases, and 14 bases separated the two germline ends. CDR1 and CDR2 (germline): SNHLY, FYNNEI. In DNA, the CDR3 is TGTGCCAGCAGACCTTCGGACATCCCCTACGAGCAGTACTTC. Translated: CASRPSDIPYEQYF.

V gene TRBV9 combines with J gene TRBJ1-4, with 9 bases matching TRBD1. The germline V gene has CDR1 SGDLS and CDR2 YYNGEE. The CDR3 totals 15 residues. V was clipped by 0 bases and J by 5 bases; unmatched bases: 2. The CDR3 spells CASSVAGTGNEKLFF. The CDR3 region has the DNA TGTGCCAGCAGCGTAGCCGGGACAGGGAATGAAAAACTGTTTTTT.

CDR3: CASSLGPGSRQGANEQFF. DNA for the CDR3: TGTGCCAGCAGCTTAGGGCCCGGATCGCGTCAGGGGGCGAATGAGCAGTTCTTC. The genes are TRBV7-2 and TRBJ2-1; 8 nucleotides align to TRBD1. V lost 1 base, J lost 7 bases, and 15 bases stayed unmatched. This CDR3 is built from 18 residues. Germline-derived CDR1 and CDR2 are SGHTA and FQGNSA.

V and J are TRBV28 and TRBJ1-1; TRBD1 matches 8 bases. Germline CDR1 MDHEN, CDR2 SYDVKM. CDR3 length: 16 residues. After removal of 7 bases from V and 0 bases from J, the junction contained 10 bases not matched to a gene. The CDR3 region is CASKLLTDRVNTEAFF. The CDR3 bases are TGTGCCAGCAAGCTATTAACGGACAGGGTGAACACTGAAGCTTTCTTT.

The CDR3: CASSPLPQPQHF. The CDR3 DNA sequence: TGTGCCAGCTCACCCCTCCCTCAGCCCCAGCATTTT. The chain couples TRBV18 to TRBJ1-5, with D hard to call. The CDR3 is made up of 12 amino acids. Trimming pared 3 bases from V and 6 bases from J, leaving 6 bases between. Per the germline V gene, CDR1 is KGHSH and CDR2 is LQKENI.

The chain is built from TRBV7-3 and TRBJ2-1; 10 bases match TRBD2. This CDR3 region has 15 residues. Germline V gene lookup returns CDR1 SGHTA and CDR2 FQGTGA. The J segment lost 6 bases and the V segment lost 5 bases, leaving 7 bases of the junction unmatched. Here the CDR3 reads CASSARTSGTNEQFF. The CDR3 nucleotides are TGTGCCAGCAGCGCGAGGACTAGCGGAACCAATGAGCAGTTCTTC.

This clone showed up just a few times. The CDR3 DNA sequence: TGTGCCTGGAACGGCCCACGGGACAGGGGGTCGGGCTACACCTTC. Its protein product is CAWNGPRDRGSGYTF. J is TRBJ1-2 and V is TRBV30, with 11 bases matching TRBD1. This CDR3 comprises 15 residues. Per the germline V gene, CDR1 is GTSNPN and CDR2 is SVGIG (reference sequence). Unmatched junction bases numbered 12, after V lost 4 bases and J lost 8 bases.

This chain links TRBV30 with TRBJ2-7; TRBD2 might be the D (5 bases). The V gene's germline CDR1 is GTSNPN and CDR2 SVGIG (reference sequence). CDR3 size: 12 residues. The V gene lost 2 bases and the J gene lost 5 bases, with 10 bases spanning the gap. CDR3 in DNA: TGTGCCTGGAGTCTGAACGGGGACGAGCAGTACTTC. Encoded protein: CAWSLNGDEQYF.

The CDR3 is CASSIRARDTEAFF. The CDR3 DNA is TGTGCCAGTAGTATAAGGGCCAGGGATACTGAAGCTTTCTTT. This chain joins TRBV19 and TRBJ1-1; tentatively, D is TRBD1 (5 bases). V gave up 2 bases and J gave up 5 bases, with 12 bases separating them. Germline values: CDR1 LNHDA, CDR2 SQIVND (reference sequence). The CDR3 spans 14 residues.

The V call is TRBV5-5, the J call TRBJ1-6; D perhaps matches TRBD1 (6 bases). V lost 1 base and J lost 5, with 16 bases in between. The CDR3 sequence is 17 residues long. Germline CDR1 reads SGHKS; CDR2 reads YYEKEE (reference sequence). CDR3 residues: CASSLFRLRTDNSPLHF. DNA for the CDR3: TGTGCCAGCAGCTTGTTCCGACTCAGGACAGATAATTCACCCCTCCACTTT. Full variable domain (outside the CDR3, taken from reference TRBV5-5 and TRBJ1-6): DAGVTQSPTHLIKTRGQQVTLRCSPISGHKSVSWYQQVLGQGPQFIFQYYEKEERGRGNFPDRFSARQFPNYSSELNVNALLLGDSALYLCASSLFRLRTDNSPLHFGNGTRLTVT.

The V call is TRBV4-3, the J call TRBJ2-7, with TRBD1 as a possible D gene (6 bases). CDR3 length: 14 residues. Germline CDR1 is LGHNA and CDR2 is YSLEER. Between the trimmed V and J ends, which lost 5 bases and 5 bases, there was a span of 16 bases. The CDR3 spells CASSGGRGSNEQYF. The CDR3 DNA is TGCGCCAGCAGCGGGGGTAGGGGGAGCAACGAGCAGTACTTC.

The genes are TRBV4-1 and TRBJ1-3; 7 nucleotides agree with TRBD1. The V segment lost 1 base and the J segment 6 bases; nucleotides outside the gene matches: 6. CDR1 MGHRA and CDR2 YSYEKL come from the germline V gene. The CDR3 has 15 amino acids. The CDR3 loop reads CASSQGDSHLNTIYF. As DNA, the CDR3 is TGCGCCAGCAGCCAAGGGGACAGTCATTTAAACACCATATATTTT.

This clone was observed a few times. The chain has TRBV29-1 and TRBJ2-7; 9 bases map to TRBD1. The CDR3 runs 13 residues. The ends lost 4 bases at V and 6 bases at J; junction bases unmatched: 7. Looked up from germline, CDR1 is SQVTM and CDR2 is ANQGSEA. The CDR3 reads CSVGNRGLGEQYF. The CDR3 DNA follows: TGCAGCGTTGGGAACAGGGGGCTAGGCGAGCAGTACTTC.

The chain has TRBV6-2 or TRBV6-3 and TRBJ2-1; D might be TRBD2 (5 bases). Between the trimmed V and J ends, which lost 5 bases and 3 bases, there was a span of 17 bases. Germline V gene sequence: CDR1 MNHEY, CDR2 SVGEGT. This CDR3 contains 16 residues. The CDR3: CASSPGLTTVYNEQFF. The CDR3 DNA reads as TGTGCCAGCAGTCCCGGTTTGACTACGGTCTACAATGAGCAGTTCTTC.